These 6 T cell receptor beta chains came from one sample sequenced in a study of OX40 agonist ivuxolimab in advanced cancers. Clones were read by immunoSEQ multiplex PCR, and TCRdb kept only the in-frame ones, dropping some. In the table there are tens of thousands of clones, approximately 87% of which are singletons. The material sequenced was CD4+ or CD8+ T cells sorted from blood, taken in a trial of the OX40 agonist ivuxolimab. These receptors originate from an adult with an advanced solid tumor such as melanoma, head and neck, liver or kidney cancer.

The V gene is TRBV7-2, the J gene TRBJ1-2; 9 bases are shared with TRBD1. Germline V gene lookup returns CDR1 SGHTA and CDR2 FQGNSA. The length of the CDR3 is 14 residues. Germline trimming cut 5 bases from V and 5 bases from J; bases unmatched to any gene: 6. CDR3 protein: CASSRGQGDYGYTF. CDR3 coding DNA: TGTGCCAGCAGCCGGGGACAGGGCGATTATGGCTACACCTTC.

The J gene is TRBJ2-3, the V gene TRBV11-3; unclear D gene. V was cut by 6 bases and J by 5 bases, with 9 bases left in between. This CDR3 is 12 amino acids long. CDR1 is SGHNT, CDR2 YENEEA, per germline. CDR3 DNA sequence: TGTGCCAGCAGTGGAGAGCGAGATACGCAGTATTTT. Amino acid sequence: CASSGERDTQYF.

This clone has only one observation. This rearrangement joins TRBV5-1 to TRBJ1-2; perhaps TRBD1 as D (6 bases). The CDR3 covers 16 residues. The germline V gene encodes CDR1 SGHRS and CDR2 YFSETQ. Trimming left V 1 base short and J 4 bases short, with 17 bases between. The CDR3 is CASSLRDNPTLYGYTF. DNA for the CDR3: TGCGCCAGCAGCTTGCGGGACAACCCCACACTCTATGGCTACACCTTC.

CDR3 region: CASSGRQGPNEQYF. DNA of the CDR3: TGTGCCAGCAGTGGAAGACAGGGCCCTAACGAGCAGTACTTC. The chain is built from TRBV27 and TRBJ2-7; 7 nucleotides agree with TRBD1. The germline CDR1 and CDR2 sequences are MNHEY and SMNVEV (reference sequence). J gave up 5 bases and V 5 bases, and 9 bases lay outside the gene matches. This CDR3 is built from 14 residues.

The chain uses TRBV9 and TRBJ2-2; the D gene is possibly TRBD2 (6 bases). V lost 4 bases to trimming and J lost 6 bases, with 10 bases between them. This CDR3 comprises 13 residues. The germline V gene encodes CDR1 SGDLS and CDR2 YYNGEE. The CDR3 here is CASSRRGAGELFF. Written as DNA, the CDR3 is TGTGCCAGCAGCCGCCGCGGGGCCGGGGAGCTGTTTTTT.

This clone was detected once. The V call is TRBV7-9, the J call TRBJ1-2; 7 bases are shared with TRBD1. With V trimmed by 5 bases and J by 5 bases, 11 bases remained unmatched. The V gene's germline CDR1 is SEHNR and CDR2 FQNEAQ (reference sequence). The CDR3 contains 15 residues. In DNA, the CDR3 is TGTGCCAGCAGCGTCTCCGGGACAGCGGAATATGGCTACACCTTC. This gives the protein CASSVSGTAEYGYTF. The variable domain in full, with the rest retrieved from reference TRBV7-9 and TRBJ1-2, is DTGVSQNPRHKITKRGQNVTFRCDPISEHNRLYWYRQTLGQGPEFLTYFQNEAQLEKSRLLSDRFSAERPKGSFSTLEIQRTEQGDSAMYLCASSVSGTAEYGYTFGSGTRLTVV.